The 20 T cell receptor beta chains listed next were all sequenced from one sample in a study of blood T cell repertoires in COVID-19. The method was immunoSEQ multiplex PCR; TCRdb's version includes in-frame clones alone and lacks a portion of them. The repertoire holds over 200,000 clones, with around 83% as singletons. Sequenced sample: peripheral blood. Receptor source: a man aged 40-49 years who had recovered from COVID-19.

This clone was seen just once. J is TRBJ2-7 and V is TRBV9, with 8 bases that match TRBD2. The CDR3 loop spans 14 amino acids. The germline V gene has CDR1 SGDLS and CDR2 YYNGEE. Unmatched junction bases numbered 6, after V lost 4 bases and J lost 3 bases. The CDR3 nucleotides are TGTGCCAGCAGCCCGGACGGGGGGGGCTACGAGCAGTACTTC. It is translated as CASSPDGGGYEQYF.

V is TRBV29-1 and J is TRBJ1-2; D is perhaps TRBD1 (5 bases). The V gene lost 0 bases and the J gene lost 7 bases, with 12 bases spanning the gap. The CDR3 runs to 13 residues. CDR1 and CDR2 (germline): SQVTM, ANQGSEA. The CDR3: CSVEDPRRGGYTF. CDR3 nucleotide sequence: TGCAGCGTTGAAGATCCCAGGAGGGGTGGCTACACCTTC.

The chain couples TRBV7-9 to TRBJ1-2, with TRBD1 as a possible D gene (5 bases). Germline-derived CDR1 and CDR2 are SEHNR and FQNEAQ (reference sequence). Deletions cut 3 bases from V and 0 bases from J, with 11 bases between. This CDR3 spans 15 amino acids. CDR3 coding DNA: TGTGCCAGCAGCTTTCAGGGAATGACTAACTATGGCTACACCTTC. Translated, it gives CASSFQGMTNYGYTF.

The chain couples TRBV19 to TRBJ2-1; D unclear. Germline assignment: CDR1 LNHDA and CDR2 SQIVND (reference sequence). Between the trimmed V and J ends, which lost 4 bases and 6 bases, there was a span of 16 bases. The CDR3 length is 15 residues. The CDR3 DNA follows: TGTGCCAGTAGTAATAGTCCTTACCCTTCCAATGAGCAGTTCTTC. It encodes CASSNSPYPSNEQFF.

The genes are TRBV2 and TRBJ1-2, with D tentatively TRBD1 (5 bases). CDR3 size: 14 residues. Germline CDR1 and CDR2: SNHLY and FYNNEI. The V end lost 5 bases, the J end lost 3 bases, and 13 bases lay between the germline ends. The CDR3 region has the DNA TGTGCCAGCAGTTTAAGTGGGGCCGACTATGGCTACACCTTC. Translation gives CASSLSGADYGYTF. The entire variable domain, with the rest obtained from reference TRBV2 and TRBJ1-2, is as follows: EPEVTQTPSHQVTQMGQEVILRCVPISNHLYFYWYRQILGQKVEFLVSFYNNEISEKSEIFDDQFSVERPDGSNFTLKIRSTKLEDSAMYFCASSLSGADYGYTFGSGTRLTVV.

The V call is TRBV21-1, the J call TRBJ2-2; TRBD2, the table's D call, lacks a check against the DNA. TRBV21-1 counts as a pseudogene. The CDR3 length is 12 residues. CDR3 sequence: CASSIEAGELFF. The CDR3, as DNA: TGTGCCAGCAGCATAGAAGCCGGGGAGCTGTTTTTT.

CDR3 nucleotide sequence: TGTGCCATCAGTGTTTTTGAGGAGCAGTACTTC. Translated, it gives CAISVFEEQYF. The chain links TRBV10-3 to TRBJ2-7; D is unresolved. The CDR3 has 11 residues. Trimming removed 4 bases at V and 7 bases at J, with 8 bases between. Germline V lookup: CDR1 ENHRY, CDR2 SYGVKD.

This clone has only a few counts. The V call is TRBV6-4, the J call TRBJ1-1; D not resolved. The V gene lost 7 bases and the J gene lost 6 bases, with 18 bases spanning the gap. Germline CDR1 MRHNA, CDR2 SNTAGT. The CDR3 consists of 14 residues. The chain's CDR3 is CASNGTSRGPEAFF. The CDR3 nucleotides read TGTGCCAGCAACGGAACAAGTCGTGGGCCTGAAGCTTTCTTT.

The chain joins TRBV4-1 to TRBJ2-3; TRBD2 might be the D (5 bases). The CDR3 totals 15 residues. V was shortened by 1 base and J by 2 bases, with 10 bases between the two germline ends. CDR1 MGHRA and CDR2 YSYEKL come from the germline V gene. The CDR3 here is CASSQVLADTDTQYF. CDR3 bases: TGCGCCAGCAGCCAAGTTCTAGCAGACACAGATACGCAGTATTTT.

This chain joins TRBV5-1 and TRBJ2-2, with D possibly being TRBD1 (6 bases). This CDR3 region has 14 residues. Deletions cut 0 bases from V and 6 bases from J, with 9 bases between. CDR1 SGHRS and CDR2 YFSETQ come from the germline V gene. In DNA, the CDR3 is TGCGCCAGCAGCTTGGAGGGGGTGCCCGGGGAGCTGTTTTTT. This codes for CASSLEGVPGELFF.

In its sample, this clone was seen a few times. The CDR3 DNA sequence: TGCAGCGGGGCCGGGACAGGGTATTGTGGCTACACCTTC. Translating it yields CSGAGTGYCGYTF. V is TRBV29-1 and J is TRBJ1-2; TRBD1 aligns across 9 bases. CDR1 is SQVTM, CDR2 ANQGSEA, per germline. The CDR3 totals 13 residues. The J segment lost 7 bases and the V segment lost 7 bases, leaving 10 bases of the junction unmatched.

The V gene is TRBV29-1, the J gene TRBJ2-7; a possible D gene is TRBD1 (5 bases). The CDR3 consists of 13 residues. The germline CDR1 and CDR2 sequences are SQVTM and ANQGSEA. V was clipped by 2 bases and J by 2 bases, with 10 bases between them. The CDR3 protein is CSVEFGHPYEQYF. CDR3 sequence (DNA): TGCAGCGTTGAATTTGGACACCCCTACGAGCAGTACTTC.

The chain is built from TRBV19 and TRBJ2-2, with 11 bases that match TRBD1. Germline V gene data show CDR1 as LNHDA and CDR2 as SQIVND (reference sequence). The CDR3 extends over 15 amino acids. Germline trimming cut 7 bases from V and 7 bases from J; bases unmatched to any gene: 8. Written as DNA, the CDR3 is TGTGCCAGTATAGCAGGGACAGGGGGTATCGGGGAGCTGTTTTTT. Encoded protein: CASIAGTGGIGELFF.

This clone is a singleton in its sample. This chain connects TRBV11-2 to TRBJ1-2; 7 nucleotides line up with TRBD1. CDR3 length: 14 amino acids. V dropped 1 base and J dropped 5; count of bases not matched to a gene: 4. Germline V CDR1 and CDR2: SGHAT, FQNNGV. The DNA for the CDR3 is TGTGCCAGCAGCTTAGGCCCAGGGGGATATGGCTACACCTTC. It yields the protein CASSLGPGGYGYTF.

CDR3 in amino acids: CASSLSPSSGPQYF. CDR3 in DNA: TGTGCCAGCAGCTTATCGCCCTCTAGCGGTCCGCAGTATTTT. The chain has TRBV7-8 and TRBJ2-3, with 7 bases lining up with TRBD2. V was clipped by 2 bases and J by 10 bases; unmatched bases: 9. CDR3 length equals 14 residues. Germline CDR1 and CDR2: SGHVS and FQNEAQ.

V gene TRBV3-1 (or the pseudogene TRBV3-2) combines with J gene TRBJ2-2, with 12 bases lining up with TRBD1. The CDR3 consists of 23 residues. V lost 0 bases and J lost 0; bases outside the gene matches: 17. In germline, CDR1 is LGHDT, CDR2 YNNKEL (reference sequence). The DNA of the CDR3 is TGTGCCAGCAGCCAAGATCCCGACCGGGACAGGGGGCCCCCCATTCCGAACACCGGGGAGCTGTTTTTT. Encoded protein: CASSQDPDRDRGPPIPNTGELFF.

This clone has just one count. J is TRBJ2-2 and V is TRBV6-2 or TRBV6-3; 9 bases agree with TRBD1. This CDR3 spans 15 amino acids. CDR1 MNHEY and CDR2 SVGEGT come from the germline V gene. V was clipped by 2 bases and J by 7 bases; unmatched bases: 5. The CDR3 sequence is CASSYRDREIGELFF. CDR3 coding DNA: TGTGCCAGCAGTTACCGGGACAGGGAAATCGGGGAGCTGTTTTTT.

V is TRBV19 and J is TRBJ1-4, with D possibly TRBD1 on 5 matching bases. The V gene lost 6 bases and the J gene lost 0 bases, with 20 bases spanning the gap. This CDR3 has 18 residues. Germline V gene lookup returns CDR1 LNHDA and CDR2 SQIVND (reference sequence). In DNA, the CDR3 is TGTGCCAGTAGCAGACGGGGGGGAACAATTGCAACTAATGAAAAACTGTTTTTT. It yields the protein CASSRRGGTIATNEKLFF.

The chain combines TRBV13 with TRBJ2-5; TRBD2 aligns across 8 bases. The trim removed 3 bases at V and 5 bases at J, leaving 8 bases unmatched. The CDR3 sequence is 15 residues long. The germline V gene has CDR1 PRHDT and CDR2 FYEKMQ (reference sequence). In nucleotides, the CDR3 is TGTGCCAGCAGCTTTCGTCTAGCGGGTGGCGAGACCCAGTACTTC. This translates into CASSFRLAGGETQYF.

This rearrangement joins TRBV5-1 to TRBJ2-5, with 9 bases aligning to TRBD2. The germline CDR1 and CDR2 sequences are SGHRS and YFSETQ. The CDR3 is made up of 14 amino acids. Trimming took 3 bases from V and 4 from J; bases not matched to a gene: 4. CDR3 DNA: TGCGCCAGCAGCTCCGGGACTAGCAGAGAGACCCAGTACTTC. It encodes CASSSGTSRETQYF.